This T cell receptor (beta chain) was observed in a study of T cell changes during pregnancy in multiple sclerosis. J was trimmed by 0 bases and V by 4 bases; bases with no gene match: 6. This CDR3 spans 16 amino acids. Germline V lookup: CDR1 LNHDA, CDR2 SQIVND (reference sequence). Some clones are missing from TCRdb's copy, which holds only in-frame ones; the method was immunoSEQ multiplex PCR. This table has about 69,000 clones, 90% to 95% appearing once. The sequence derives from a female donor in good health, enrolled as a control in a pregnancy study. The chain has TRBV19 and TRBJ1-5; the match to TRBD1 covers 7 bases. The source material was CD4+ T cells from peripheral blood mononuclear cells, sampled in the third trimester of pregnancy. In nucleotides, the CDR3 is TGTGCCAGTAGTACCGGGACAGTAGTTAGCAATCAGCCCCAGCATTTT. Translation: CASSTGTVVSNQPQHF.